The 15 T cell receptor beta chains reported below all come from one sample, sequenced in a study of blood T cell repertoires in COVID-19. Assay: immunoSEQ multiplex PCR; the TCRdb copy retains only in-frame clones and omits some. The repertoire holds 140,000 to 150,000 clones, with about 82% as singletons. Sequenced: peripheral blood. The receptors here all came from a woman aged 40 to 49 with active or convalescent COVID-19.

The CDR3 region has the DNA TGTGCCAGCAGCTTAGCGAGGCTGGACAGGGGTAATGGCTACACCTTC. Its translation: CASSLARLDRGNGYTF. This chain links TRBV11-2 with TRBJ1-2; 9 bases line up with TRBD1. The CDR3 contains 16 residues. J gave up 6 bases and V 1 base, and 9 bases lay outside the gene matches. Germline V lookup: CDR1 SGHAT, CDR2 FQNNGV.

The chain couples TRBV29-1 to TRBJ2-1, with 11 bases matching TRBD2. V was clipped by 7 bases and J by 2 bases; unmatched bases: 7. CDR3 length equals 15 residues. Germline lookup yields CDR1 SQVTM and CDR2 ANQGSEA. CDR3: CSAPGTSGPYNEQFF. The CDR3 DNA reads as TGCAGCGCACCTGGGACTAGCGGCCCCTACAATGAGCAGTTCTTC.

V is TRBV6-4 and J is TRBJ1-2; D gene ambiguous. CDR3 length: 14 amino acids. Germline CDR1 and CDR2: MRHNA and SNTAGT. V was clipped by 0 bases and J by 2 bases, with 7 bases between them. The CDR3 loop reads CASSDSTGNYGYTF. The CDR3 bases are TGTGCCAGCAGTGACTCGACCGGGAACTATGGCTACACCTTC.

The J gene is TRBJ1-2, the V gene TRBV19; 10 bases map to TRBD1. Losses at the gene ends were 7 bases for V and 4 bases for J; bases not matched to a gene: 15. CDR3 size: 17 residues. Germline V gene data show CDR1 as LNHDA and CDR2 as SQIVND (reference sequence). The DNA for the CDR3 is TGTGCCAGTACCAGGCAGGGACAGGGGAATATGGGCTATGGCTACACCTTC. This sequence encodes CASTRQGQGNMGYGYTF.

Here the CDR3 reads CASSLNWSRDYEQYF. In DNA form, the CDR3 reads TGCGCCAGCAGCTTGAACTGGTCGAGGGACTACGAGCAGTACTTC. V gene TRBV5-1 combines with J gene TRBJ2-7, with D maybe TRBD2 (5 bases). Germline CDR1 SGHRS, CDR2 YFSETQ. The CDR3 consists of 15 residues. V lost 1 base, J lost 3 bases, and 14 bases lay in between.

The chain employs TRBV28 and TRBJ1-1; 7 nucleotides align to TRBD1. The germline CDR1 and CDR2 sequences are MDHEN and SYDVKM. Losses at the gene ends were 6 bases for V and 3 bases for J; bases not matched to a gene: 13. The CDR3 covers 16 residues. The CDR3 sequence: CASRSTGRGLDTEAFF. CDR3 nucleotides: TGTGCCAGCAGATCGACAGGGAGAGGATTGGACACTGAAGCTTTCTTT.

This chain joins TRBV5-1 and TRBJ1-4; 7 nucleotides line up with TRBD1. The CDR3 has 15 amino acids. The ends lost 0 bases at V and 5 bases at J; junction bases unmatched: 4. Germline V lookup: CDR1 SGHRS, CDR2 YFSETQ. The CDR3 nucleotides read TGCGCCAGCAGCTTGGCCGGGACAGAGAATGAAAAACTGTTTTTT. It encodes CASSLAGTENEKLFF.

This chain joins TRBV28 and TRBJ1-2, with a weak D call TRBD1 (5 bases). CDR3 length: 14 residues. The germline CDR1 and CDR2 sequences are MDHEN and SYDVKM. V was clipped by 9 bases and J by 4 bases, with 18 bases between them. The CDR3 reads CASTSGGLIYGYTF. As DNA, the CDR3 is TGTGCCAGTACATCTGGGGGACTAATCTATGGCTACACCTTC.

This chain links TRBV6-6 with TRBJ1-6; TRBD1 agrees at 9 bases. Germline trimming cut 2 bases from V and 8 bases from J; bases unmatched to any gene: 7. The CDR3 is 16 residues long. Germline V gene lookup returns CDR1 MNHNY and CDR2 SVGAGI (reference sequence). DNA for the CDR3: TGTGCCAGCAGTTACGGGGACAGGGCCTCCGATTCACCCCTCCACTTT. It is translated as CASSYGDRASDSPLHF.

The CDR3 region has the DNA TGTGCCAGCAGGGGACAGGCGCTTGAAGCTTTCTTT. Protein product: CASRGQALEAFF. V and J are TRBV6-5 and TRBJ1-1; 8 nucleotides align to TRBD1. The V gene end was trimmed by 6 bases and the J gene end by 7 bases; junction bases not matched to a gene: 4. Germline assignment: CDR1 MNHEY and CDR2 SVGAGI. This CDR3 has 12 residues.

V gene TRBV10-3 combines with J gene TRBJ1-2; TRBD1 matches 9 bases. The V segment lost 2 bases and the J segment 4 bases; nucleotides outside the gene matches: 5. The CDR3 runs 15 residues. Germline V lookup: CDR1 ENHRY, CDR2 SYGVKD. CDR3 nucleotides: TGTGCCATCAGTGAGACAGGGGGCTTAATCTATGGCTACACCTTC. Encoded protein: CAISETGGLIYGYTF.

This clone is a singleton in its sample. Here the CDR3 DNA reads TGTGCCAGCAGTGTGGGGGGACAGGGGGCCTTGGTCTATGGCTACACCTTC. It is translated as CASSVGGQGALVYGYTF. V usage is TRBV7-2 and J usage is TRBJ1-2, with 12 bases identical to TRBD1. The germline V gene has CDR1 SGHTA and CDR2 FQGNSA. This CDR3 is 17 amino acids long. Trimming at V came to 6 bases and at J to 4 bases, leaving 12 bases not matched to a gene.

The J gene is TRBJ2-2, the V gene TRBV9; the match to TRBD1 covers 8 bases. CDR1 and CDR2 from the germline V gene are SGDLS and YYNGEE. The trim removed 5 bases at V and 6 bases at J, leaving 0 bases unmatched. The CDR3 runs to 12 residues. CDR3 residues: CASRQGAGELFF. As DNA, the CDR3 is TGTGCCAGCAGACAGGGGGCCGGGGAGCTGTTTTTT.

This clone has just a few counts. The chain combines TRBV5-1 with TRBJ2-3, with TRBD1 matching 7 bases. Trimming at V came to 5 bases and at J to 1 base, leaving 4 bases not matched to a gene. The CDR3 has 14 amino acids. Germline assignment: CDR1 SGHRS and CDR2 YFSETQ. Here the CDR3 DNA reads TGCGCCAGCAGGGGACAGAGGGGCACAGATACGCAGTATTTT. Protein product: CASRGQRGTDTQYF.

This chain joins TRBV4-1 and TRBJ2-1; 16 nucleotides match TRBD2. The V and J ends lost 1 base and 5 bases, in that order; junction bases with no gene match: 11. CDR1 and CDR2 (germline): MGHRA, YSYEKL. This CDR3 has 20 amino acids. In DNA, the CDR3 is TGCGCCAGCAGCCAAGCGGGACTAGCGGGGGGGTTACGTCAGGACAATGAGCAGTTCTTC. Its protein product is CASSQAGLAGGLRQDNEQFF.